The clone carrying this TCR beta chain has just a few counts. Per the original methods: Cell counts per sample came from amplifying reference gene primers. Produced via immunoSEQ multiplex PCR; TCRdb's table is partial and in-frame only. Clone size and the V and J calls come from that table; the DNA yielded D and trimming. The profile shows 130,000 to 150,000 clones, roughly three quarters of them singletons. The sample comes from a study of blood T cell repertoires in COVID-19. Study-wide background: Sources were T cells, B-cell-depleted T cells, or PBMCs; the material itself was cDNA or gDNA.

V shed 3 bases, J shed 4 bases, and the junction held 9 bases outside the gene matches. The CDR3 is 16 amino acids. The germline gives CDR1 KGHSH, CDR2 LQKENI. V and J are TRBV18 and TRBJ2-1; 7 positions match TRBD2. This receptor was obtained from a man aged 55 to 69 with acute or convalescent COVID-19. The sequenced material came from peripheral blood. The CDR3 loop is CASSPQEGGRYNEQFF. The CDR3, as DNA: TGTGCCAGCTCACCCCAGGAGGGCGGGAGATACAATGAGCAGTTCTTC.